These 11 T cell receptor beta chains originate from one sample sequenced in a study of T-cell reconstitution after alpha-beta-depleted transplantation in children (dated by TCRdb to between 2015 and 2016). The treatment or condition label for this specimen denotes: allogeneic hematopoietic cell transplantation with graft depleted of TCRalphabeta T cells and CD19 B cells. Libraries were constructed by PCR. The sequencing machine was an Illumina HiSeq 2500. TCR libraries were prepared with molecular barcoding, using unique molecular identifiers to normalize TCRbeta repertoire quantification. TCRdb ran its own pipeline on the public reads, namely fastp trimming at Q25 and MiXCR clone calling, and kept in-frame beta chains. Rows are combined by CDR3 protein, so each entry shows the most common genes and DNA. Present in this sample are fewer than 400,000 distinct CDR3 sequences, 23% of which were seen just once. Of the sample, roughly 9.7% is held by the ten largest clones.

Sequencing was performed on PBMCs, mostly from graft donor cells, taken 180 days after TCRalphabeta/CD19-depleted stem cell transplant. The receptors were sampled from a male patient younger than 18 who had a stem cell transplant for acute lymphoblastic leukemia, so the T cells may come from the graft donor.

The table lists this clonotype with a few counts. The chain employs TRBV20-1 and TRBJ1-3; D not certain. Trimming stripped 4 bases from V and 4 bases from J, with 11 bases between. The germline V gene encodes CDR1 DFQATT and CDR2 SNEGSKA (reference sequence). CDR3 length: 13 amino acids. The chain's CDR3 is CSANPGVGNTIYF. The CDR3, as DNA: TGCAGTGCTAATCCCGGGGTCGGAAACACCATATATTTT.

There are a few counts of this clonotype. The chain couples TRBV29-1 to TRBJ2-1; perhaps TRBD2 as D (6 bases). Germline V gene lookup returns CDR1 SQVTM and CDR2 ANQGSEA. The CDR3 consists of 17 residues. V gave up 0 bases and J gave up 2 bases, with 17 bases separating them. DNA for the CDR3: TGCAGCGTTGAAGATCTACAACGGGAGAGCGCCTACAATGAGCAGTTCTTC. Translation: CSVEDLQRESAYNEQFF.

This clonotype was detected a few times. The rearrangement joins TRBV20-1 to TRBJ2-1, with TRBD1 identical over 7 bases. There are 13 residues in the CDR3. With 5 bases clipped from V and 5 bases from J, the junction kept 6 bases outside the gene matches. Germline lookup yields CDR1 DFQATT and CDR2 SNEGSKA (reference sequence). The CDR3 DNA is TGCAGTGCTCCGGGACAGACAAACAATGAGCAGTTCTTC. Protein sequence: CSAPGQTNNEQFF.

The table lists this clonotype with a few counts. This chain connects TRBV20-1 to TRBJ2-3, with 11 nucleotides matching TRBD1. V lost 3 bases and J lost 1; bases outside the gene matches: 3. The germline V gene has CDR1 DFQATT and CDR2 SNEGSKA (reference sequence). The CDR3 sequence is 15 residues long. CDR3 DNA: TGCAGTGCTAGGTTGGGACAGGGGGGCACAGATACGCAGTATTTT. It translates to CSARLGQGGTDTQYF.

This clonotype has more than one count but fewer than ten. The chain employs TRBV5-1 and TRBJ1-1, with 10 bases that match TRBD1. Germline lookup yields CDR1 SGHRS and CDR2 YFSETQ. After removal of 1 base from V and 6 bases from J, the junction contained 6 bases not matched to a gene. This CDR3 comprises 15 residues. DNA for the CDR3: TGCGCCAGCAGCTTGAGACAGGGGGCTATCTCTGAAGCTTTCTTT. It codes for CASSLRQGAISEAFF. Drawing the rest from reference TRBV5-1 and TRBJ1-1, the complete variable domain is KAGVTQTPRYLIKTRGQQVTLSCSPISGHRSVSWYQQTPGQGLQFLFEYFSETQRNKGNFPGRFSGRQFSNSRSEMNVSTLELGDSALYLCASSLRQGAISEAFFGQGTRLTVV.

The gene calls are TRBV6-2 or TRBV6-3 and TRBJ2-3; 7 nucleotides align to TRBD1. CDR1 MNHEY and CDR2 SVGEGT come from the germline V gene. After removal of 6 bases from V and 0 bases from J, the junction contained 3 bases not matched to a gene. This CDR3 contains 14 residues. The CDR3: CASRAQGSTDTQYF. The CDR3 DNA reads TGTGCCAGCAGGGCACAGGGGAGCACAGATACGCAGTATTTT.

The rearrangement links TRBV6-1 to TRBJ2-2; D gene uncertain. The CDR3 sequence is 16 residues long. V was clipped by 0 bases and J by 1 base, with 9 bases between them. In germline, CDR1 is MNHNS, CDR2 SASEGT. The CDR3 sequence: CASSEAYSGNTGELFF. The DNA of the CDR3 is TGTGCCAGCAGTGAAGCGTATTCAGGGAACACCGGGGAGCTGTTTTTT.

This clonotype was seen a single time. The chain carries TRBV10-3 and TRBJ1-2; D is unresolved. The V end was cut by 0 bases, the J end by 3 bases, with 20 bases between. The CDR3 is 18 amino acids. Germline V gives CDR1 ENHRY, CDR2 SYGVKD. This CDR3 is CAISESFLSSHRDYGYTF. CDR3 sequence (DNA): TGTGCCATCAGTGAGTCCTTCTTATCGTCCCATCGGGACTATGGCTACACCTTC.

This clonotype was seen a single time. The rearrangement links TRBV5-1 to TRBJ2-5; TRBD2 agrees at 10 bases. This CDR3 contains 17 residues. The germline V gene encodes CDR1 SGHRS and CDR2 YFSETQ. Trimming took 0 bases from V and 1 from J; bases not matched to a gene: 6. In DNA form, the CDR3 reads TGCGCCAGCAGCTTGGCTTTGACTAGCGGGTCCCAAGAGACCCAGTACTTC. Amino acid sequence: CASSLALTSGSQETQYF.

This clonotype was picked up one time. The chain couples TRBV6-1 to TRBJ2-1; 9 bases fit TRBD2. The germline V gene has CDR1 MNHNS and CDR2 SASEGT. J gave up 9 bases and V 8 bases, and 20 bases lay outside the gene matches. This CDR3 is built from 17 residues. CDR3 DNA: TGTGCCAGCGGGAGTGGCGGGAGGGGTAGGAACAATGGTGAGCAGTTCTTC. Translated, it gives CASGSGGRGRNNGEQFF.

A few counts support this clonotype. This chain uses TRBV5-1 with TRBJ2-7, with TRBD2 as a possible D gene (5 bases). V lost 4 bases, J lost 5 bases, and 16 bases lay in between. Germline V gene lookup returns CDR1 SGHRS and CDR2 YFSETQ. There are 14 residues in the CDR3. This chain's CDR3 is CASSRHRSVDEQYF. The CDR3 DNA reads TGCGCCAGCAGCCGACACCGTAGCGTCGACGAGCAGTACTTC.